Given below is one TCR beta chain in context. This clonotype has ten or more counts. This clone's antigen is unknown. There are no base qualities to consult, and no much larger clone falls within one base. This specimen belongs to a study of CD8+CD57+ T cells in acquired aplastic anemia (dated by TCRdb to 2016 to 2019). Background for the entire study: A mean of roughly 2.9 ug of DNA, ranging from roughly 0.19 to 27.4 ug, was extracted from sorted CD4+ and CD8+ cells. CD8+CD57+ expansion was defined as a frequency above the mean frequency observed in healthy subjects. Results and caveats for the whole study, not just this receptor: Between patients and healthy controls, no significant difference in CD8+ Simpson's diversity was found (P=0.060). Although twenty-nine CD8+ CDR3 sequences were shared by patients and controls, these sequences appeared highly expressed in patients and within the immunodominant clones of patients.

Profiling of TCR beta VDJ combinations and CDR3 sequences used genomic DNA as the template. An Illumina HiSeq 2000 was the platform used for TCR repertoire sequencing. In the authors' own workflow: Repertoire assessment relied on Simpson's diversity index, CDR3 size and DJ length profiles, and TRBV/TRBJ rearrangement plots. The most abundant DNA sequence in the deep sequencing data was taken as the immunodominant clone. CDR3 amino acid sequences were screened for sharing across subjects and were compared with published repertoires and the VDJdb database. Clones were called with MiXCR by TCRdb after fastp trimmed the public reads at Q25, and only in-frame beta chains were retained. All rows with the same CDR3 protein become a single entry with the most common DNA and genes. TCRdb, rather than the study authors, made the V and J calls. In this sample the table shows 150,000 to 160,000 distinct CDR3 sequences, about 54% of which occur a single time. Of the sample, roughly 12% falls within the top ten clones.

Trimming costs V 0 bases and J 0 bases, and their ends lie 16 bases apart. The CDR3 sequence holds 19 residues, the cysteine and phenylalanine included. The read is trimmed to its CDR3 DNA, 57 bases read in frame from base 1. The germline V gene yields SGHDT for CDR1 and YYEEEE for CDR2. The patients picked for sequencing were ones in whom flow cytometry had shown an expansion of CD8+CD57+ cells. All patients had severe acquired aplastic anemia diagnosed by International Study of Aplastic Anemia and Agranulocytosis and Camitta criteria. No therapy had been received by the patients at the time of blood sampling. The study deep-sequenced TCR repertoires of sorted CD4+ and CD8+ blood T cells from severe aplastic anemia patients and healthy subjects. In the USA, patient enrollment took place under clinicaltrials.gov protocols 00001620, 01623167, 00001397, 00071045, 00081523 and 00961064. Ficoll-Paque density gradient centrifugation was used to isolate peripheral blood mononuclear cells. CD4+ and CD8+ T cells were sorted by FACS or magnetic beads before DNA extraction.

Sequencing used sorted CD4+, CD8+, or CD8+CD57+ T cells (not recorded which) from PBMCs. The sequence derives from a human donor with aplastic anemia. The chain is made from TRBV5-6 and TRBJ1-6, and perhaps TRBD1 as D gene, on 6 matching bases. The CDR3 sequence is CASSLGGRGLSSYNSPLHF. The bases read TGTGCCAGCAGCTTGGGGGGCCGGGGGCTTAGCTCCTATAATTCACCCCTCCACTTT. Joined to the reference TRBV5-6 and TRBJ1-6 proteins, this CDR3 gives the full variable domain: DAGVTQSPTHLIKTRGQQVTLRCSPKSGHDTVSWYQQALGQGPQFIFQYYEEEERQRGNFPDRFSGHQFPNYSSELNVNALLLGDSALYLCASSLGGRGLSSYNSPLHFGNGTRLTVT.